Each of the 4 T cell receptor beta chains below was sequenced from the same sample in a study of blood T cell repertoires in COVID-19. TCRdb keeps only in-frame clones here, not all; method: immunoSEQ multiplex PCR. The table records tens of thousands of clones, under 85% of them present only once. Sequencing was performed on peripheral blood. These receptors were taken from a human donor in a cohort sampled during active COVID-19.

This chain joins TRBV5-6 and TRBJ1-3; a weak D match, TRBD1 (6 bases). Trimming took off 4 bases at V and 0 bases at J, with 8 bases between the two ends. The germline V gene has CDR1 SGHDT and CDR2 YYEEEE. The CDR3 totals 14 residues. The CDR3: CASSRDNSGNTIYF. DNA for the CDR3: TGTGCCAGCAGCCGGGACAACTCTGGAAACACCATATATTTT.

The chain employs TRBV5-5 and TRBJ2-5, with D perhaps matching TRBD1 (8 bases). V was cut by 0 bases and J by 3 bases, with 15 bases left in between. The CDR3 covers 16 residues. Per the germline V gene, CDR1 is SGHKS and CDR2 is YYEKEE (reference sequence). The CDR3: CASSLERTGREETQYF. CDR3 coding DNA: TGTGCCAGCAGCTTGGAAAGGACAGGGAGGGAAGAGACCCAGTACTTC.

The chain combines TRBV29-1 with TRBJ2-2; D unclear. The germline V gene has CDR1 SQVTM and CDR2 ANQGSEA. V lost 0 bases, J lost 4 bases, and 9 bases lay in between. The CDR3 runs to 14 residues. The CDR3 sequence: CSVEDGRITGELFF. The CDR3 DNA reads as TGCAGCGTTGAAGACGGCAGGATCACCGGGGAGCTGTTTTTT.

This chain uses TRBV28 with TRBJ2-1; D is possibly TRBD2 (5 bases). The V end was cut by 8 bases, the J end by 0 bases, with 14 bases between. Per germline, CDR1 MDHEN and CDR2 SYDVKM. This CDR3 is 15 amino acids long. Here the CDR3 reads CASHVPGSSYNEQFF. The CDR3 DNA reads as TGTGCCAGCCACGTACCTGGGAGCTCCTACAATGAGCAGTTCTTC.